This T cell receptor beta chain was observed in a study of T cells in Graves' hyperthyroidism and ophthalmopathy. Amplification targeted TCR beta CDR3 regions from RNA transcripts. TCR CDR3 regions were first amplified by RT-PCR with HTBI primers. TCRdb re-analysed the multiplex PCR reads in MiXCR, keeping a single row per CDR3 protein. Of about 380,000 distinct CDR3 sequences in the sample, approximately 15% were seen once. This clonotype was seen at least ten times. Trimming pared 0 bases from V and 0 bases from J, leaving 7 bases between. The CDR3 length is 15 residues. CDR1 SGHRS and CDR2 YFSETQ come from the germline V gene.

The sequenced sample consisted of blood. This sequence joins TRBV5-1 and TRBJ2-1; possibly TRBD2 for D (5 bases). The source of this sequence is a woman aged 60-75 years with Graves' hyperthyroidism. The CDR3: CASSLGGFSYNEQFF. DNA for the CDR3: TGCGCCAGCAGCTTGGGAGGGTTCTCCTACAATGAGCAGTTCTTC.